The entry below describes one TCR beta chain. Its antigen remains unknown. Germline V gene data show CDR1 as SGDLS and CDR2 as YYNGEE. Deletions cut 4 bases from V and 2 bases from J, with 19 bases between. The CDR3 is made up of 18 amino acids. The sample belongs to a study of blood T cells in healthy people across ages. Overall study results and limits: The donors' CMV status was not determined, possibly confounding changes in expanded clonotypes.

Using a J-beta primer mix together with a sample-barcoded 5' primer, a second PCR was run for about 7 to 12 cycles. Each CDR3 protein is one row after TCRdb ran MiXCR on the 5' RACE reads. The sample consists of 650,000 to 1,000,000 distinct CDR3 sequences, around 45% of them appearing once. This chain uses TRBV9 with TRBJ2-6; tentative D call: TRBD1 (5 bases). This TCR came from a man of 80 years or more in good health. The sequenced sample consisted of blood. CDR3 residues: CASSRTQGPLTGANVLTF. DNA for the CDR3: TGTGCCAGCAGCCGAACTCAGGGTCCCCTCACTGGGGCCAACGTCCTGACTTTC. Combining the CDR3 with reference TRBV9 and TRBJ2-6 gives the whole variable domain DSGVTQTPKHLITATGQRVTLRCSPRSGDLSVYWYQQSLDQGLQFLIQYYNGEERAKGNILERFSAQQFPDLHSELNLSSLELGDSALYFCASSRTQGPLTGANVLTFGAGSRLTVL.